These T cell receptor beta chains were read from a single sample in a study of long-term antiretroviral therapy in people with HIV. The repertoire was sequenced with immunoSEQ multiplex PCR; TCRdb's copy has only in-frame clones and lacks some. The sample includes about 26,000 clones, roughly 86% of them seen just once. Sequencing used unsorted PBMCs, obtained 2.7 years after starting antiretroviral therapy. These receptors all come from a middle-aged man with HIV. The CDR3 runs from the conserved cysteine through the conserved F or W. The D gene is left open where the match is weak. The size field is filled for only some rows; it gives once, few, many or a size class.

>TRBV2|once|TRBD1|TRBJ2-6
TGTGCCAGCAGTGCAGAGAGGGGGCCTGGGGCCAACGTCCTGACTTTC
CASSAERGPGANVLTF
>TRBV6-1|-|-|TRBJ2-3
TGTGCCAGCAGATCGGGACTCCCCACAGATACGCAGTATTTT
CASRSGLPTDTQYF
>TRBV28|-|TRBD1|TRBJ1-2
TGTGCCACCACCCAAATTGGACAGGGCACCTATGGCTACACCTTC
CATTQIGQGTYGYTF
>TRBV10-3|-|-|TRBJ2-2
TGTGCCATCTCTGGGGAGCAGGGGAATACCGGGGAGCTGTTTTTT
CAISGEQGNTGELFF
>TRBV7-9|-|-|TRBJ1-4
TGTGCCAGCAGCTTTTCAGGGGCTAATGAAAAACTGTTTTTT
CASSFSGANEKLFF
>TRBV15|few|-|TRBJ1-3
TGTGCCACCAGCAGAGATCCAGCGGGATCTGGAAACACCATATATTTT
CATSRDPAGSGNTIYF
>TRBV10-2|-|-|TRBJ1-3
TGCGCCACCGGGCCGGGACACTCTGGAAACACCATATATTTT
CATGPGHSGNTIYF
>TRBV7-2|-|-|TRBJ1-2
TGTGCCAGCAGCTTAGTTTTAGGGGGCTACACCTTC
CASSLVLGGYTF
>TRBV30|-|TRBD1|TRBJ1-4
TGTGCCTTGGGACAGGCGGGCGAAAAACTGTTTTTT
CALGQAGEKLFF
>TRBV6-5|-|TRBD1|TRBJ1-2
TGTGCCAGCCACCTGACAGGGCTAGGAGGCTACACCTTC
CASHLTGLGGYTF
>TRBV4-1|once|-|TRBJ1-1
TGCGCCAGCAGCCAAGTCCCTTTACTCCGGGGGGATAACACTGAAGCTTTCTTT
CASSQVPLLRGDNTEAFF
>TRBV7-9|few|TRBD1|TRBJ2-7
TGTGCCAGCAGCGCCCCAGGGGGCTACGAGCAGTACTTC
CASSAPGGYEQYF
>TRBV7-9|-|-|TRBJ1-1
TGTGCCAGCAGCCCTTTGTGGGCCGAGGCTTTCTTT
CASSPLWAEAFF
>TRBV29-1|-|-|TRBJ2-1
TGCAGCGGGCGACTCCCCTCGAATGAGCAGTTCTTC
CSGRLPSNEQFF
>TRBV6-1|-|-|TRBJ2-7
TGTGCCAGCAGTGAAGGGCCCCAGGGACGGTACGAGCAGTACTTC
CASSEGPQGRYEQYF
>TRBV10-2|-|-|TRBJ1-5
TGCGCCAGCAGTGAGTCGCTTCAGCCCCAGCATTTT
CASSESLQPQHF
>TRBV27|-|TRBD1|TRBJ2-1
TGTGCCAGCAGTTTAAGACAGGGTGGCTACAATGAGCAGTTCTTC
CASSLRQGGYNEQFF
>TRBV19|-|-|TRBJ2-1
TGTGCCAGTAGTATAGTCAGGGCCGTCGCATCAAATGAGCAGTTCTTC
CASSIVRAVASNEQFF
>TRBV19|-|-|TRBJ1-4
TGTGCCACCTCGGGTAGGGGACATAAAGAAAAACTGTTTTTT
CATSGRGHKEKLFF
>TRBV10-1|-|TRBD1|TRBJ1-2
TGCGCCACCCCAGACAGGGGCCCGCATAACTATGGCTACACCTTC
CATPDRGPHNYGYTF
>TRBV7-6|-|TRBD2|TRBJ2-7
TGTGCCAGCAGCTTAGGTAGCGGGAGCCTCAACGAGCAGTACTTC
CASSLGSGSLNEQYF
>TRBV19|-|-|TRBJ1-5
TGTGCCAGTAATTTGGGGGGGGGCCGTCAGCCCCAGCATTTT
CASNLGGGRQPQHF
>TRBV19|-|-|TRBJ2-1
TGTGCCAGTAGTATAGCAGGGAGTGCCTACAATGAGCAGTTCTTC
CASSIAGSAYNEQFF
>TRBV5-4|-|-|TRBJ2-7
TGTGCCAGCAGCTTCAGCTCCTACGAGCAGTACTTC
CASSFSSYEQYF
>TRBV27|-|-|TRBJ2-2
TGTGCCAGCAGTCGGAGACCCACCGGGGAGCTGTTTTTT
CASSRRPTGELFF
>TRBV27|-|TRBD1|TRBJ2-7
TGTGCCAGCAGTTTAGAAGGAACAGGGGGCGCTTACGAGCAGTACTTC
CASSLEGTGGAYEQYF
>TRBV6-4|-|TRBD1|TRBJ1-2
TGTGCCAGCAGTCCAGACAGGGGGTATGGCTACACCTTC
CASSPDRGYGYTF
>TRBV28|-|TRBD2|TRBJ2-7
TGTGCCAGCAGAGCCTTGGGGGGGTCGGAGTACGAGCAGTACTTC
CASRALGGSEYEQYF
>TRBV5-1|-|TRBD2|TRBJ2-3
TGCGCCAGCAGCCCATATAGCGGGGTAGTGTCAGATACGCAGTATTTT
CASSPYSGVVSDTQYF
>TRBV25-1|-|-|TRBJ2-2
TGTGCCAGCAGTGCCCGTCCCCAAAGGGACACCGGGGAGCTGTTTTTT
CASSARPQRDTGELFF
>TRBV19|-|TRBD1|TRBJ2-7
TGTGCCAGTAGTCCGGGACAGGGGGCAGGGGAGCAGTACTTC
CASSPGQGAGEQYF
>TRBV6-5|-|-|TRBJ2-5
TGTGCCAGCAGTTACCGGGAGAAGGAGACCCAGTACTTC
CASSYREKETQYF
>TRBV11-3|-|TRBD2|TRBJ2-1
TGTGCCAGCAGCGACCGGACTAGCGGGGGGTCGGTAGTTGAGCAGTTCTTC
CASSDRTSGGSVVEQFF
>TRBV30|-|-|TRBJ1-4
TGTGCCTGGAGTGGTGGGCACGGGGATGAAAAACTGTTTTTT
CAWSGGHGDEKLFF
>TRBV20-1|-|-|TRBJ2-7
TGCAGTGCTCGGGCGGACAGCAGCCTAAATTTC
CSARADSSLNF
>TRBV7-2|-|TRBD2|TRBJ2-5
TGTGCCAGCAGCTTCACGGGAGGGGAGACCCAGTACTTC
CASSFTGGETQYF
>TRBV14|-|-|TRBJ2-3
TGTGCCAGCAGCCAAGAACGGCCAGATACGCAGTATTTT
CASSQERPDTQYF
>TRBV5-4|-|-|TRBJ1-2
TGTGCCAGCAGCTCCTCCGAGGTATATGGCTACACCTTC
CASSSSEVYGYTF
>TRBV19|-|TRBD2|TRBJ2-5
TGTGCCAGTAGTATAGGGACTAGCGGGCAAGAGACCCAGTACTTC
CASSIGTSGQETQYF